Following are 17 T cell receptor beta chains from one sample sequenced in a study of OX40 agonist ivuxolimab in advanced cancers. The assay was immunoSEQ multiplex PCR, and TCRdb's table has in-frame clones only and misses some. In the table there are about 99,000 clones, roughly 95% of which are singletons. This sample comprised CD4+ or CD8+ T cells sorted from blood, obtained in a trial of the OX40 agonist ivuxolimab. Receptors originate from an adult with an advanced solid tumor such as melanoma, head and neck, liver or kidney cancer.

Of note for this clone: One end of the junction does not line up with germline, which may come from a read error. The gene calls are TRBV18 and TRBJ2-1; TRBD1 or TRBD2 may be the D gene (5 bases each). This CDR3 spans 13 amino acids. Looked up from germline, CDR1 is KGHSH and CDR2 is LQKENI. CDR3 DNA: TGTGCCAGCTCACCAGAGGGGAAAGCTGACGGGATCTTC. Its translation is CASSPEGKADGIF.

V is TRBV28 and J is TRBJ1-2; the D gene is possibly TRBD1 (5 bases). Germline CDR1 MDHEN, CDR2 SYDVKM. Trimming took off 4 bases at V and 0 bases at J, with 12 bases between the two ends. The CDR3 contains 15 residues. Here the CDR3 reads CASSSLRDPNYGYTF. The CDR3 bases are TGTGCCAGCAGTTCACTCCGGGACCCTAACTATGGCTACACCTTC.

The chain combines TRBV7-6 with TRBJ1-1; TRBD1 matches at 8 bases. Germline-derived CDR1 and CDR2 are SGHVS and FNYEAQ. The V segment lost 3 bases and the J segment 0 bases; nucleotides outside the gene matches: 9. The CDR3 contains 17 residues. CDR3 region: CASSLDRVGTMNTEAFF. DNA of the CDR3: TGTGCCAGCAGCTTGGACAGGGTTGGGACAATGAACACTGAAGCTTTCTTT.

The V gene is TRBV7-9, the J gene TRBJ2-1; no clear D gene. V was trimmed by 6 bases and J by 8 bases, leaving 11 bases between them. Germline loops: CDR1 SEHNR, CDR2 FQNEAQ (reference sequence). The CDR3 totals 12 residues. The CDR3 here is CASRIGADEQFF. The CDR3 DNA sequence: TGTGCCAGCAGGATCGGAGCAGATGAGCAGTTCTTC.

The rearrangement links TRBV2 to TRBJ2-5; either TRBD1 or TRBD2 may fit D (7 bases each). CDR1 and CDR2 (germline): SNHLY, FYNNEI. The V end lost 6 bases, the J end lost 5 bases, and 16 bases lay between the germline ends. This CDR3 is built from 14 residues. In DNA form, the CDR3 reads TGTGCCAGCAGCCCCAGGGGGGGAGGGGAGACCCAGTACTTC. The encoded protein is CASSPRGGGETQYF.

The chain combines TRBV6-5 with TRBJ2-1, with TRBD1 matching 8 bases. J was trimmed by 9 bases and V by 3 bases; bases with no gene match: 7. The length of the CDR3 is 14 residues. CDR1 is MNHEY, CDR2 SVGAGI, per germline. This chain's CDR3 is CASSYGQGMGEQFF. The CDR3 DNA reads TGTGCCAGCAGTTATGGACAGGGTATGGGTGAGCAGTTCTTC.

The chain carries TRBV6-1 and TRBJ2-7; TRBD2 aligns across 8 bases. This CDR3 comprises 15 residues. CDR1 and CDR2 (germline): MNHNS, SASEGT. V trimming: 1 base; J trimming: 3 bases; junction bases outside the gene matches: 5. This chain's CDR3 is CASSEERGGNYEQYF. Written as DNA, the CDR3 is TGTGCCAGCAGTGAAGAACGGGGGGGCAACTACGAGCAGTACTTC.

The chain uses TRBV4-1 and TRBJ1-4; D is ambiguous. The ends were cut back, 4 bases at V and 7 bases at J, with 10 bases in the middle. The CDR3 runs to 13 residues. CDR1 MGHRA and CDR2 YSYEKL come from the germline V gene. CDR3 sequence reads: CASSRGLVEKLFF. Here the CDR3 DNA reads TGCGCCAGCAGCCGAGGGCTGGTTGAAAAACTGTTTTTT.

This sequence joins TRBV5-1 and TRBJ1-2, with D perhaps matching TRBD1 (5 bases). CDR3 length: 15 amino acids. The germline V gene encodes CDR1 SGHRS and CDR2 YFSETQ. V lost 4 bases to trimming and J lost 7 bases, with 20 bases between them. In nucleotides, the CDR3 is TGCGCCAGCAGCCCTGAGGTAGCCCAGGGCGGTGGCTACACCTTC. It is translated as CASSPEVAQGGGYTF.

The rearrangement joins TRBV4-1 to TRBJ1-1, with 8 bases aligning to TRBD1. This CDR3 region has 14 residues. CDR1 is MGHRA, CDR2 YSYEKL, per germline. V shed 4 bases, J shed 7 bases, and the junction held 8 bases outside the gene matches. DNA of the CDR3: TGCGCCAGCAGCCGTTCAGGGGGCTTGGGTGAAGCTTTCTTT. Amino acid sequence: CASSRSGGLGEAFF.

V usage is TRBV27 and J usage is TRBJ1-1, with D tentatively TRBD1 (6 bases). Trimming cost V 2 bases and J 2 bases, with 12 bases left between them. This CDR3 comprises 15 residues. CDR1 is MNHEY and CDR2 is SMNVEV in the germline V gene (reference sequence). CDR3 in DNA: TGTGCCAGCAGTTTAACCTCGGGGGCAAACACTGAAGCTTTCTTT. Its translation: CASSLTSGANTEAFF.

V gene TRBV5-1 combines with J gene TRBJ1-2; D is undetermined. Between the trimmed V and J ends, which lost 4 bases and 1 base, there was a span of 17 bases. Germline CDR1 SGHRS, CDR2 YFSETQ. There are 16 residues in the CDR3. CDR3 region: CASSPRLGLDNYGYTF. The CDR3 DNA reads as TGCGCCAGCAGCCCCAGACTGGGGTTGGATAACTATGGCTACACCTTC.

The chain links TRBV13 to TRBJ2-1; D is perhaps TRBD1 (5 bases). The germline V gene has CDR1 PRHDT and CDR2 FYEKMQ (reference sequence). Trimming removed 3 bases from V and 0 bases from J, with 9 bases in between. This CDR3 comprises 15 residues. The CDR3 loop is CASSFRQPSYNEQFF. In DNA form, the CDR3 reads TGTGCCAGCAGCTTTCGACAGCCCTCCTACAATGAGCAGTTCTTC.

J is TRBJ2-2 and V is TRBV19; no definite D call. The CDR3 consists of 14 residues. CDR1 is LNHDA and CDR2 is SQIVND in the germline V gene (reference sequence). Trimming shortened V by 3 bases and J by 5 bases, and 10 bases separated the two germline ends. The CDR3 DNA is TGTGCCAGTAGTATTGCTGGGAATACCGGGGAGCTGTTTTTT. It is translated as CASSIAGNTGELFF.

The CDR3 DNA is TGTGCCAGCAGCCAAACTAGCGGTGAGCAGTTCTTC. Translation gives CASSQTSGEQFF. The J gene is TRBJ2-1, the V gene TRBV13, with 8 nucleotides matching TRBD2. This CDR3 is built from 12 residues. Germline CDR1 and CDR2: PRHDT and FYEKMQ (reference sequence). Unmatched junction bases numbered 3, after V lost 5 bases and J lost 9 bases.

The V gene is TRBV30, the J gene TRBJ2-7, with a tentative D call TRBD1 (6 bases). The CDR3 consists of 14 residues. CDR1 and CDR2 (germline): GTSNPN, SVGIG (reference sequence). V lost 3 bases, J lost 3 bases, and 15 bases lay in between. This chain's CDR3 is CAWSPTGSGYEQYF. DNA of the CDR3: TGTGCCTGGAGCCCAACAGGGAGCGGCTACGAGCAGTACTTC.

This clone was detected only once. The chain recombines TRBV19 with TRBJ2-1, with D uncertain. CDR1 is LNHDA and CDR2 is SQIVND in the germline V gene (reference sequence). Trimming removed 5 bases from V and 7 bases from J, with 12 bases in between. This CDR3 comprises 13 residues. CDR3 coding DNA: TGTGCCAGTAGTGTCGGATCCCGGAATGAGCAGTTCTTC. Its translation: CASSVGSRNEQFF.